The TCR beta chain under discussion was sequenced for a study of CD8 T cells in Susac syndrome. Findings and limits, study-wide: The study's TCR sequencing and HLA analysis drew on a certain number of individuals. That number was acknowledged as relatively small.

Worth noting for this clonotype: The antigen is not known.

Random hexamers served to reverse transcribe about 0.45 to 1 ug RNA. By means of immunoSEQ multiplex PCR, TCR beta CDR3 spanning 54 Vbeta and 13 Jbeta underwent amplification. Each CDR3 protein gets one entry after TCRdb re-called the immunoSEQ multiplex PCR reads with MiXCR. Among some 120,000 distinct CDR3 sequences listed, 85% to 95% were seen once. Germline V gene data show CDR1 as MGHRA and CDR2 as YSYEKL. With 2 bases clipped from V and 4 bases from J, the junction kept 0 bases outside the gene matches. The CDR3 is 13 amino acids. Negative isolation was applied to CD8+ and CD4+ T cells, and FACS enrichment was applied to TEMRA cells.

The sequence was obtained from a human donor with multiple sclerosis. The genes are TRBV4-1 and TRBJ2-3; 7 nucleotides align to TRBD2. Sequencing used CD8+ T cells from PBMCs. The CDR3 region is CASSQTSADTQYF. In DNA, the CDR3 is TGCGCCAGCAGCCAAACTAGCGCAGATACGCAGTATTTT.